This T cell receptor (beta chain) was sequenced for a study of breast tumors, draining lymph nodes, adjacent tissues. Each CDR3 protein gets one entry after TCRdb re-called the multiplex PCR reads with MiXCR. The table records about 200,000 distinct CDR3 sequences, over 25% of them present only once. This clonotype came up many times. V lost 3 bases, J lost 5 bases, and 8 bases lay in between. The CDR3 covers 13 residues. Germline V CDR1 and CDR2: LNHDA, SQIVND (reference sequence). The lymph nodes were axillary draining lymph nodes from breast cancer patients. This sequence originates from a female donor with breast cancer. Some clones in this sample may be carry-over from other donors' samples. The chain couples TRBV19 to TRBJ1-5; D unclear. Material: axillary lymph node tissue. The CDR3 DNA reads as TGTGCCAGTAGTATCGGCTTGGATCAGCCCCAGCATTTT. As protein: CASSIGLDQPQHF.